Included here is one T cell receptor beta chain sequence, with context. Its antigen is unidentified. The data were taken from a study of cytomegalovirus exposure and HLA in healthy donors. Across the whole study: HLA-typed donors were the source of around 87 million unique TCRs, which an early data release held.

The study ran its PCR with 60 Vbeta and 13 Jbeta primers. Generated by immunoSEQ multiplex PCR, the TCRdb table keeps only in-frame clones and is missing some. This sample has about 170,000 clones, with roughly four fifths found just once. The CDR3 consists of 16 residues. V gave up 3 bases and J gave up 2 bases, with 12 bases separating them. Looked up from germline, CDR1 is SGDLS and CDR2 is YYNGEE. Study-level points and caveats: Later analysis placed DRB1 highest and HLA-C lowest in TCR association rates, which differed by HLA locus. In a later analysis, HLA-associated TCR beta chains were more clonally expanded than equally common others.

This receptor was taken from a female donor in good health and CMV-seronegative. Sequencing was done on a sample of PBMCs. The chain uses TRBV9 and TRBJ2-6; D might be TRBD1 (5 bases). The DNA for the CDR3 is TGTGCCAGCAGCGACCCTCAAGGGGCTGGGGCCAACGTCCTGACTTTC. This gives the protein CASSDPQGAGANVLTF.